The clone carrying this T cell receptor beta chain has a count of ten or more. What it recognizes is unknown. Through template switching, a universal primer site was introduced, and the cDNA contained unique molecular identifiers. TCRdb processed the 5' RACE reads anew with MiXCR; each CDR3 protein has one entry. The profile covers about 700,000 distinct CDR3 sequences, with roughly 6.2% appearing a single time and 1.5% to 2% taken by the ten largest. The V end was cut by 0 bases, the J end by 4 bases, with 13 bases between. The length of the CDR3 is 16 residues. CDR1 and CDR2 from the germline V gene are LNHNV and YYDKDF (reference sequence). The data were obtained in a study of identical twins. Study-wide findings and caveats: There was an excess of low generation probability in the out-of-frame alpha sequences that twins shared. Because invariant MAIT and iNKT cells could be present, zero-insertion analyses could be partly confounded.

J is TRBJ1-5 and V is TRBV15; tentative D call: TRBD1 (5 bases). Sequenced sample: naive T cells sorted from blood. The clonotype originates from a man aged 18 to 29 in good health. CDR3 DNA: TGTGCCACCAGCAGAGATCGGGCAGGGACTAATCAGCCCCAGCATTTT. It yields the protein CATSRDRAGTNQPQHF.